The sample holds one count of the clone carrying this T cell receptor (beta chain). These data originate in a study of blood T cell repertoires in COVID-19. Study as a whole: Researchers got acute and convalescent COVID-19 samples from the United States, Italy and Spain.

Sequencing used immunoSEQ multiplex PCR; TCRdb keeps in-frame clones, though not all of them. The sample yields around 310,000 clones, nearly 90% seen once. Everyone who took part was roughly 18 to 95 years old, and they came from about two dozen US areas. Participants' own reports of clinical history determined their cohort assignment. The study counted Cohort 3 donors as recovered given two negative PCRs, clearance, or symptom resolution. Germline values: CDR1 LNHDA, CDR2 SQIVND (reference sequence). Trimming pared 6 bases from V and 2 bases from J, leaving 11 bases between. The CDR3 is 14 amino acids.

This clonotype was obtained from a woman aged 25 to 45 who had recovered from COVID-19. The chain uses TRBV19 and TRBJ1-5; D remains unclear. Sequencing was performed on PBMCs or T cells enriched from blood (not recorded which). DNA of the CDR3: TGTGCCAGTAGATCGGCCGAGGGCAATCAGCCCCAGCATTTT. It specifies CASRSAEGNQPQHF. Full variable domain (outside the CDR3, taken from reference TRBV19 and TRBJ1-5): DGGITQSPKYLFRKEGQNVTLSCEQNLNHDAMYWYRQDPGQGLRLIYYSQIVNDFQKGDIAEGYSVSREKKESFPLTVTSAQKNPTAFYLCASRSAEGNQPQHFGDGTRLSIL.